This is a list of T cell receptor beta chains from one sample in a study of PD-1 blockade in mismatch repair-deficient tumors. Only in-frame clones appear in the TCRdb table, and some are missing; sequencing was by immunoSEQ multiplex PCR. The table shows tens of thousands of clones, with about 72% occurring only once. This material consisted of peripheral blood, taken 2 weeks after starting pembrolizumab. All receptors come from an adult with mismatch repair-deficient cancer. Both conserved end residues are part of each CDR3.

TRBV19	TRBJ2-3	CASSRSPGDTQYF
TRBV10-3	TRBJ1-4	CAIRDRGDEKLFF
TRBV18	TRBJ1-2	CASSPGSSGYTF
TRBV2	TRBJ2-7	CASSRSYEQYF
TRBV4-1	TRBJ2-3	CASSQVSPPKSDTQYF
TRBV28	TRBJ2-3	CASSLWGTGSTDTQYF
TRBV7-9	TRBJ2-1	CASSRVLAGANEQFF
TRBV2	TRBJ1-2	CASSEEFNYGYTF
TRBV19	TRBJ2-5	CASSIGLTGGSETQYF
TRBV19	TRBJ1-3	CASSIDFGFPGNTIYF
TRBV2	TRBJ2-7	CASSERRGTAYEQYF
TRBV7-3	TRBJ2-3	CASSLGGADTQYF
TRBV2	TRBJ1-5	CASAPVNQPQHF
TRBV6-1	TRBJ1-1	CASTVDRGRTEAFF
TRBV16	TRBJ1-5	CASSQSVGPVQPQHF
TRBV5-4	TRBJ1-1	CASSSWTRNTEAFF
TRBV5-4	TRBJ2-1	CASSLEGDRSNEQFF
TRBV11-2	TRBJ2-3	CASRPGLAGGDTQYF
TRBV28	TRBJ1-2	CASSLGRGYTF
TRBV18	TRBJ2-7	CASSPGGGSYEQYF
TRBV6-5	TRBJ2-7	CASSYNRDSYEQYF
TRBV5-1	TRBJ2-7	CASSIGGGYEQYF
TRBV6-5	TRBJ1-1	CASSYSISVNTEAFF
TRBV9	TRBJ2-1	CASSKTTSGDNEQFF
TRBV2	TRBJ1-1	CASSETTGRAFF
TRBV5-1	TRBJ2-3	CASSLGGIKDTQYF
TRBV6-5	TRBJ2-5	CASSYLQGRETQYF
TRBV6-5	TRBJ1-1	CASSRGQENTEAFF
TRBV5-1	TRBJ2-1	CASSLDGSGRLNEQFF
TRBV6-6	TRBJ2-7	CASSGERTGGNYEQYF
TRBV6-6	TRBJ2-7	CATAGSYEQYF
TRBV7-3	TRBJ1-5	CASSLGPFNQPQHF
TRBV6-1	TRBJ1-2	CASSRSVEANGYTF
TRBV7-9	TRBJ2-7	CASSLKNPSSYEQYF
TRBV25-1	TRBJ2-5	CASSETGFGETQYF
TRBV11-3	TRBJ2-7	CASSLVSGAGEQYF
TRBV7-3	TRBJ1-2	CASSFGQRGGYTF
TRBV5-1	TRBJ2-2	CASSLWQNTGELFF
TRBV2	TRBJ1-5	CASSEAFADYNQPQHF
TRBV18	TRBJ2-4	CASSPGGGGNIQYF
TRBV6-5	TRBJ1-4	CASSYSGVLTGEKLFF
TRBV27	TRBJ2-3	CASSQGLGRTDTQYF
TRBV19	TRBJ2-7	CASSIHLRGVYEQYF
TRBV29-1	TRBJ1-1	CSVESRGNTEAFF
TRBV6-1	TRBJ2-5	CASSEGLGAEETQYF
TRBV5-4	TRBJ1-2	CASSLEDRGGYTF
TRBV7-8	TRBJ1-2	CASSPGDRFSGYTF
TRBV5-6	TRBJ1-2	CASSLGQGGGYTF
TRBV4-2	TRBJ2-7	CASSHMGLAGVKTYEQYF
TRBV5-1	TRBJ2-3	CASTIGLAGPDLDTQYF
TRBV14	TRBJ1-1	CASSQAIGTVEAFF
TRBV5-4	TRBJ1-5	CASSLDDGPQHF
TRBV27	TRBJ2-7	CASSPGGEQYF
TRBV30	TRBJ1-1	CAWSQDLNTEAFF
TRBV9	TRBJ2-1	CASSVDPRGNNEQFF
TRBV10-1	TRBJ1-1	CASSGMTGENTEAFF
TRBV28	TRBJ2-7	CASSFGAGADEQYF